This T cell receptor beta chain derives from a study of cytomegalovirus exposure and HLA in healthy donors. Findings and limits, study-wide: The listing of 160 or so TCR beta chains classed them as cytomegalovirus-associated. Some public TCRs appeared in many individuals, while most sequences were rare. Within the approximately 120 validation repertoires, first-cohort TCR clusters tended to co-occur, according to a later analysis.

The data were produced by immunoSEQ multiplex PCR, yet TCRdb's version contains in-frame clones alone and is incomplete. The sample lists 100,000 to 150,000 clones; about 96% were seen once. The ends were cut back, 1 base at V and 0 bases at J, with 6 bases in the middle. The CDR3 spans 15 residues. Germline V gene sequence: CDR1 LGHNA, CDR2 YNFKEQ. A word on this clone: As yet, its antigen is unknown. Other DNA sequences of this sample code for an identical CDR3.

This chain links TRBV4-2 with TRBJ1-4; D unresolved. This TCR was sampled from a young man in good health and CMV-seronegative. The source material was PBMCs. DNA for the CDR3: TGTGCCAGCAGCCAAGGGGCAGCAACTAATGAAAAACTGTTTTTT. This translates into CASSQGAATNEKLFF.